This TCR beta chain came from a study of spatial heterogeneity in lung cancer. Indicated time point: sample taken at primary tumor resection. Germline V gene sequence: CDR1 MNHEY, CDR2 SVGEGT. The ends lost 6 bases at V and 9 bases at J; junction bases unmatched: 2. The CDR3 covers 13 residues. On this clonotype: Its antigen is currently unknown.

Study-wide results and limits: Tumor mutation count correlated with how many alpha and beta TCRs expanded intratumorally.

TCRdb called the 5' RACE reads again in MiXCR, with one record for every CDR3 protein. The data hold some 10,000 distinct CDR3 sequences, with 9.5% to 13% observed a single time. V gene TRBV6-2 or TRBV6-3 combines with J gene TRBJ1-6; 10 bases line up with TRBD1. Sequenced here: lung tumor tissue, sampled at surgery. This clonotype was obtained from a female donor with early-stage non-small cell lung cancer. The CDR3 protein is CASRGQGISPLHF. CDR3 sequence (DNA): TGTGCCAGCAGGGGACAGGGGATTTCACCCCTCCACTTT.